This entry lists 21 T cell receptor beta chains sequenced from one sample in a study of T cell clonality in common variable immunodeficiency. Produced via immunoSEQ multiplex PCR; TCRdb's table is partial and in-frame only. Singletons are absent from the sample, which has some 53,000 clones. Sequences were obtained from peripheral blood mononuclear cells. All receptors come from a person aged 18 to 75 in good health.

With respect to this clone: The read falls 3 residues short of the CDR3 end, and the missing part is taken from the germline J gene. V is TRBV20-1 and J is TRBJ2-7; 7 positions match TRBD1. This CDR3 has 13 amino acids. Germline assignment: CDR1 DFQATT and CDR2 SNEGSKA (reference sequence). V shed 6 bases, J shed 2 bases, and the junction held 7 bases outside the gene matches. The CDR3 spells CSAWDSVTYEQYF. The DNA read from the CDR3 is TGCAGTGCCTGGGACAGCGTAACCTACGAG.

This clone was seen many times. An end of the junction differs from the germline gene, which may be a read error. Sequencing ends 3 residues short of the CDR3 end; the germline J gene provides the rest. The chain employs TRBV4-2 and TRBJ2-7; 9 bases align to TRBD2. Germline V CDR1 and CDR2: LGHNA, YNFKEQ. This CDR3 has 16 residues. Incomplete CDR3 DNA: TGCGCCAGCAGCCAAGGGGTAGCGGGAGCCTACTACGAG. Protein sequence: CASSQGVAGAYYE. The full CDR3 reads CASSQGVAGAYYEQYF.

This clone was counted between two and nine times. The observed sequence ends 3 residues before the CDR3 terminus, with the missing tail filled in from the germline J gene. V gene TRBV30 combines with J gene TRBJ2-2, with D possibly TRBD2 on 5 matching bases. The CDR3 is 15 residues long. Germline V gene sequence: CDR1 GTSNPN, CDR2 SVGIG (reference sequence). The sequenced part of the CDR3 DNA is TGTGCCTGGCGCACCCCCGGGGAGTATAATTCACCG. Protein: CAWRTPGEYNSP. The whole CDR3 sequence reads CAWRTPGEYNSPLFF.

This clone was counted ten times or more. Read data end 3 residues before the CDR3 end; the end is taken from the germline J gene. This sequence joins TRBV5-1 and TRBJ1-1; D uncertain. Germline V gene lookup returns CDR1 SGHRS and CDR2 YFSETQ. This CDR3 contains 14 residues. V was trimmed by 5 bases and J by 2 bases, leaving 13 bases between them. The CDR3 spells CASSLNGGNTEAFF. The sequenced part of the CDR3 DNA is TGCGCCAGCAGTCTAAACGGCGGAAACACTGAA. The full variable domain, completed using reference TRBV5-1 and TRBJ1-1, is KAGVTQTPRYLIKTRGQQVTLSCSPISGHRSVSWYQQTPGQGLQFLFEYFSETQRNKGNFPGRFSGRQFSNSRSEMNVSTLELGDSALYLCASSLNGGNTEAFFGQGTRLTVV.

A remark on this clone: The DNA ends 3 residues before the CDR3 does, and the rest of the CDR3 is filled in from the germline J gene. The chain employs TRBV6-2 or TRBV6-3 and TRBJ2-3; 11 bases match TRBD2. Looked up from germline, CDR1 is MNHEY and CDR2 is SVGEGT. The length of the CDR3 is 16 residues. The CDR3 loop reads CASKTLSGRVKETQYF. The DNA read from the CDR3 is TGTGCCAGCAAGACCCTTAGCGGGAGGGTGAAAGAGACG.

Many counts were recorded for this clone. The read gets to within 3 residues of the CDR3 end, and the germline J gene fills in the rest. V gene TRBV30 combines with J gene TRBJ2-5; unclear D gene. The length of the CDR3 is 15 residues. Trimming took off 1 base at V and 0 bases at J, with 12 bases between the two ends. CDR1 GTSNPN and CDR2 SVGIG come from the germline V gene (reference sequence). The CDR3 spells CAWSASRPYQETQYF. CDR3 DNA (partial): TGTGCCTGGAGTGCGTCTAGGCCGTACCAAGAGACC. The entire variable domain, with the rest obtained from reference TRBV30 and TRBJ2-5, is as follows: SQTIHQWPATLVQPVGSPLSLECTVEGTSNPNLYWYRQAAGRGLQLLFYSVGIGQISSEVPQNLSASRPQDRQFILSSKKLLLSDSGFYLCAWSASRPYQETQYFGPGTRLLVL.

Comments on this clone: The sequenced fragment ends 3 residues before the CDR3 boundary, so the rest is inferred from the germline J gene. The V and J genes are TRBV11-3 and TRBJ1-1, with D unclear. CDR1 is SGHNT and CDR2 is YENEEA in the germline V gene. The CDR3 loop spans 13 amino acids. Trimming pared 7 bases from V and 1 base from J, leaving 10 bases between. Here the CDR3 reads CASTVGRNTEAFF. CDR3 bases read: TGTGCCAGCACCGTTGGTAGGAACACTGAA.

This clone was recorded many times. The sequenced CDR3 bases are TGTGCCAGCAGAAGAGATGGGCAACCC. Its protein is CASRRDGQP. The CDR3 as a whole reads CASRRDGQPQHF. The rearrangement uses TRBV12-3 or TRBV12-4 and TRBJ1-5; no firm D call. The CDR3 end lies 3 residues beyond the end of the read and is filled in from the germline J gene. This CDR3 spans 12 amino acids.

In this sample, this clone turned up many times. CDR3 DNA (partial): TGTGCCAGCAGCTTAGAGGTGAGCTCCTACAATGAG. This translates into CASSLEVSSYNE. The entire CDR3 is CASSLEVSSYNEQFF. The V and J genes are TRBV7-6 and TRBJ2-1, with D unresolved. The read comes to an end 3 residues before the CDR3 does, leaving the germline J gene to fill in the end. With 1 base removed from V and 0 bases from J, the gap between germline ends came to 7 bases. The CDR3 extends over 15 amino acids. Germline-derived CDR1 and CDR2 are SGHVS and FNYEAQ.

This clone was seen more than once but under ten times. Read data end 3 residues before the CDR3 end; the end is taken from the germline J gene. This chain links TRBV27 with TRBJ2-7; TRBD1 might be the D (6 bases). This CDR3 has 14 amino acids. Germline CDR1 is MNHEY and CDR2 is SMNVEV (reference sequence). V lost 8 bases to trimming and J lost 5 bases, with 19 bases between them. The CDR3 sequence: CASQVSRGIDEQYF. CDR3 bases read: TGTGCCAGCCAAGTTTCAAGGGGGATTGACGAG.

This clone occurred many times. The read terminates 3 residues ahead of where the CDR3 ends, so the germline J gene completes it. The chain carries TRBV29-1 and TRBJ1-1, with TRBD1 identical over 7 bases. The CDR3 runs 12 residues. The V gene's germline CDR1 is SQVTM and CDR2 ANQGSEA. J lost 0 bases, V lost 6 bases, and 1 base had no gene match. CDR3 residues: CSVGQMNTEAFF. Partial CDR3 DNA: TGCAGCGTGGGACAGATGAACACTGAA.

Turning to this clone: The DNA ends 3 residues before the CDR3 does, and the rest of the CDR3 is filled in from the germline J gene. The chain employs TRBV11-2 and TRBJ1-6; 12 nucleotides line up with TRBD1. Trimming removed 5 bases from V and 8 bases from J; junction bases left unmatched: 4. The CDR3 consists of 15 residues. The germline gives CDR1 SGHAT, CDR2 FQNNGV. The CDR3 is CASSPGQGAYSPLHF. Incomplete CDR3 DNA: TGTGCCAGCAGCCCGGGACAGGGGGCTTATTCACCC.

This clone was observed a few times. The CDR3 protein is CAWATTGRNTIYF. The CDR3 DNA, read in part, is TGTGCCTGGGCGACAACAGGCCGAAACACC. The chain carries TRBV30 and TRBJ1-3; D is perhaps TRBD1 (5 bases). The read falls 3 residues short of the CDR3 end, and the missing part is taken from the germline J gene. V gave up 5 bases and J gave up 5 bases, with 13 bases separating them. Germline V gives CDR1 GTSNPN, CDR2 SVGIG (reference sequence). There are 13 residues in the CDR3.

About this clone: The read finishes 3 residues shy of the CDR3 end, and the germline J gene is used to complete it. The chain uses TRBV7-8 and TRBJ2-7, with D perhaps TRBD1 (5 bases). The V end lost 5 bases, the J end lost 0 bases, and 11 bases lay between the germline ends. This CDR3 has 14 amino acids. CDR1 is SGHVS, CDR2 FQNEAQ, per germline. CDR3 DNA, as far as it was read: TGTGCCAGCAGCCGGACATCGTTCTCCTACGAG. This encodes CASSRTSFSYE. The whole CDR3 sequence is CASSRTSFSYEQYF.

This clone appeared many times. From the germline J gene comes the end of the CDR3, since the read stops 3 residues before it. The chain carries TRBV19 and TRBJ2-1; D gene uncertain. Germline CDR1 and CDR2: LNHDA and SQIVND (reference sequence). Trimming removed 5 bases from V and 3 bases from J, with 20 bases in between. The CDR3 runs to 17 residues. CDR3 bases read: TGTGCCAGTAGTCCCTACCGTCTACAGATCGACTACAATGAG. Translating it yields CASSPYRLQIDYNE. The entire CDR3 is CASSPYRLQIDYNEQFF. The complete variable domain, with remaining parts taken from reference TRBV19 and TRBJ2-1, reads DGGITQSPKYLFRKEGQNVTLSCEQNLNHDAMYWYRQDPGQGLRLIYYSQIVNDFQKGDIAEGYSVSREKKESFPLTVTSAQKNPTAFYLCASSPYRLQIDYNEQFFGPGTRLTVL.

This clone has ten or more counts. The covered CDR3 bases are TGTGCCAGCAGCCGACCCAGGGGCGAATACTATGGC. Protein: CASSRPRGEYYG. Given in full, the CDR3 is CASSRPRGEYYGYTF. The V and J genes are TRBV6-2 or TRBV6-3 and TRBJ1-2, with a weak D call TRBD1 (6 bases). The CDR3 end is not reached by the read, which stops 3 residues before it; the germline J gene fills it in. The CDR3 sequence is 15 residues long. CDR1 MNHEY and CDR2 SVGEGT come from the germline V gene. Trimming shortened V by 6 bases and J by 3 bases, and 17 bases separated the two germline ends.

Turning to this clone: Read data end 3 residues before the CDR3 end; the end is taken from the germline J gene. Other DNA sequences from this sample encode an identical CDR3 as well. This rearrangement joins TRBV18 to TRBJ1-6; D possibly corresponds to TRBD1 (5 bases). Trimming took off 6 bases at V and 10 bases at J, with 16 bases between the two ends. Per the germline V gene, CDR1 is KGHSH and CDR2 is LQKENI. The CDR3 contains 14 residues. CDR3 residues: CASSPRETRSPLHF. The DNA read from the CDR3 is TGTGCCAGCTCGCCCAGGGAGACTCGGTCACCC. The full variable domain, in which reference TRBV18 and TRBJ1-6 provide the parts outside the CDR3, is NAGVMQNPRHLVRRRGQEARLRCSPMKGHSHVYWYRQLPEEGLKFMVYLQKENIIDESGMPKERFSAEFPKEGPSILRIQQVVRGDSAAYFCASSPRETRSPLHFGNGTRLTVT.

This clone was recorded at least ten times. Incomplete CDR3 DNA: TGCAGTGCCACTACGGCTTCAACTAATGAAAAA. It codes for CSATTASTNEK. The CDR3 in its entirety is CSATTASTNEKLFF. The V call is TRBV20-1, the J call TRBJ1-4, with D unclear. The read is 3 residues too short to cover the CDR3 end, so that end is filled in from the germline J gene. V shed 6 bases and J shed 0 bases, with 11 bases lying between them. The CDR3 contains 14 residues. CDR1 and CDR2 (germline): DFQATT, SNEGSKA (reference sequence).

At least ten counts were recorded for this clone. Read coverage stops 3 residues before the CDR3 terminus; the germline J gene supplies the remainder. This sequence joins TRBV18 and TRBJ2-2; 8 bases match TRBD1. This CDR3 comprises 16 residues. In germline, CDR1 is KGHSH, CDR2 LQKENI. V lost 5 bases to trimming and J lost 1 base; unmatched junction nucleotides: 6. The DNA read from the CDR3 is TGTGCCAGCTCAACAGGACAGGGCAGGAACACCGGGGAG. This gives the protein CASSTGQGRNTGE. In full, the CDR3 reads CASSTGQGRNTGELFF.

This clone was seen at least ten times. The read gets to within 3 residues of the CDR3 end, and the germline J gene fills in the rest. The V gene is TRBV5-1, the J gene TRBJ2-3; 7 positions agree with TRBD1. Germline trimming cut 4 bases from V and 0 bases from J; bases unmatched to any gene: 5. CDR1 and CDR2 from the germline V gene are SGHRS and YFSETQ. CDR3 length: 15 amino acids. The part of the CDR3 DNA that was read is TGCGCCAGCAGCCTAACGACAGGGAGCACAGATACG. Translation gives CASSLTTGSTDT. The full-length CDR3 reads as CASSLTTGSTDTQYF.

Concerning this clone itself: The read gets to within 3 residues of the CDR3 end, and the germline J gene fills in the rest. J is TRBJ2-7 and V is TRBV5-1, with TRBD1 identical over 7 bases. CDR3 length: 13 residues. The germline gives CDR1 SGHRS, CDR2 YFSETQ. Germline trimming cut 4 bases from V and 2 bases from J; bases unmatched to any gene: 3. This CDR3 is CASSTGQTYEQYF. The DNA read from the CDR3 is TGCGCCAGCAGCACGGGACAGACCTACGAG.